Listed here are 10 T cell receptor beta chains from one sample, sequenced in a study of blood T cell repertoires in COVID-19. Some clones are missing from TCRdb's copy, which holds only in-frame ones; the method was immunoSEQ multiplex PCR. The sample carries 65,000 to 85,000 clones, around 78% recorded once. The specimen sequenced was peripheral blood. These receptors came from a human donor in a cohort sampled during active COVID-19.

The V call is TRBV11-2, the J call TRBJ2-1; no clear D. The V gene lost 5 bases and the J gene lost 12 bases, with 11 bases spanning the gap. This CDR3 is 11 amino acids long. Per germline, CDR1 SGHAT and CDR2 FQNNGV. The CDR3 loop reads CASSEQLGQFF. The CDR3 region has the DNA TGTGCCAGCAGCGAACAGTTAGGGCAGTTCTTC.

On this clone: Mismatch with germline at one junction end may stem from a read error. CDR3 region: CATRDSGRGFGYTF. CDR3 sequence (DNA): TGTGCCACCAGAGATTCCGGGAGGGGCTTTGGCTACACCTTC. The chain recombines TRBV24-1 with TRBJ1-2; TRBD1 might be the D (5 bases). This CDR3 is built from 14 residues. Germline CDR1 KGHDR, CDR2 SFDVKD.

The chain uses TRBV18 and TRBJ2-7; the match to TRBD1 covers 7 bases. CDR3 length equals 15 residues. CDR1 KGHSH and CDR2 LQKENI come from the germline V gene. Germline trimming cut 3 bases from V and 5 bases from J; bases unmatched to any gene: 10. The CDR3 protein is CASSPGSTGTDEQYF. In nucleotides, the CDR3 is TGTGCCAGCTCACCTGGATCGACAGGGACGGACGAGCAGTACTTC.

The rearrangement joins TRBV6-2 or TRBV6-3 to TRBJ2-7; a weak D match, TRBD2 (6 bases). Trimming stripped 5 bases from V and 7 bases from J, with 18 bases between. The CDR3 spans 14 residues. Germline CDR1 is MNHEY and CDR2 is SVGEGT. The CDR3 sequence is CASSQTETAGEQYV. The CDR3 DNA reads TGTGCCAGCAGTCAGACAGAGACCGCGGGAGAGCAGTACGTC.

The CDR3 bases are TGCAGCGTTGGAGATTATAGCAATCAGCCCCAGCATTTT. Translated, it gives CSVGDYSNQPQHF. The chain has TRBV29-1 and TRBJ1-5; no reliable D call. The CDR3 is 13 residues long. CDR1 and CDR2 (germline): SQVTM, ANQGSEA. The germline V and J ends were trimmed by 4 bases and 0 bases, with 7 bases remaining between them.

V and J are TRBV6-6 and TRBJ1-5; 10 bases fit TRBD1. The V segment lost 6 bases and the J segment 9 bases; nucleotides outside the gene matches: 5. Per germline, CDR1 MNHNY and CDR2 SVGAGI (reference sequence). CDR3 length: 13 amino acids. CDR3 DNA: TGTGCCAGCAGGGACAGGGGGAGGGGGCCCCAGCATTTT. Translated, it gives CASRDRGRGPQHF.

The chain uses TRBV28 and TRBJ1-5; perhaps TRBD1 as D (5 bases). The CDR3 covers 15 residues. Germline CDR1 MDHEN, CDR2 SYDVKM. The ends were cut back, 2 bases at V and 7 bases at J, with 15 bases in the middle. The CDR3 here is CASSLNPGTHQPQHF. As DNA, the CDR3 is TGTGCCAGCAGTTTAAACCCCGGGACTCACCAGCCCCAGCATTTT.

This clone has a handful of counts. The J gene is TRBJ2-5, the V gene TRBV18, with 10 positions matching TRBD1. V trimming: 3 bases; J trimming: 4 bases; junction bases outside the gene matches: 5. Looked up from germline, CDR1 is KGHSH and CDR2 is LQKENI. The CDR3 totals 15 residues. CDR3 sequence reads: CASSPVGQGVETQYF. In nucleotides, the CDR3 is TGTGCCAGCTCACCCGTTGGACAGGGGGTAGAGACCCAGTACTTC. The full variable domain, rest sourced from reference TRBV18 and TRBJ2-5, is NAGVMQNPRHLVRRRGQEARLRCSPMKGHSHVYWYRQLPEEGLKFMVYLQKENIIDESGMPKERFSAEFPKEGPSILRIQQVVRGDSAAYFCASSPVGQGVETQYFGPGTRLLVL.

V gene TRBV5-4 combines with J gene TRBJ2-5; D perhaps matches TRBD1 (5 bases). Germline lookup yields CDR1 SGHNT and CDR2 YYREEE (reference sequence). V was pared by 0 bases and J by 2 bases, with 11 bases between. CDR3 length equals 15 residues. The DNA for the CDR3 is TGTGCCAGCAGCTTGGTGGGGCCGGGTCAAGAGACCCAGTACTTC. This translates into CASSLVGPGQETQYF.

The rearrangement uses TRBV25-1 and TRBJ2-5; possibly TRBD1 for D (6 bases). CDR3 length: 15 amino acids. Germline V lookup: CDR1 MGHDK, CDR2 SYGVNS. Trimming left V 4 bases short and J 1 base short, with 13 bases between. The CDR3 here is CASSVRQAVQETQYF. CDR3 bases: TGTGCCAGCAGTGTACGACAGGCGGTCCAAGAGACCCAGTACTTC.